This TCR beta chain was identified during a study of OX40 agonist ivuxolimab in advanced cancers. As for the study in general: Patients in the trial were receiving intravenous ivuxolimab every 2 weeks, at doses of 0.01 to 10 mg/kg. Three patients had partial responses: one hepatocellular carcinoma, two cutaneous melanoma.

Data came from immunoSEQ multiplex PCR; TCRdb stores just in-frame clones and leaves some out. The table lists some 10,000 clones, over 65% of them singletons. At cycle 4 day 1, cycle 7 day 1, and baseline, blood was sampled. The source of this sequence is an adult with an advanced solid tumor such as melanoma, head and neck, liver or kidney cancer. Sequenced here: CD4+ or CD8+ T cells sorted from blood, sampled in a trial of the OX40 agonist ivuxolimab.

CDR3 in amino acids: CASSSGQGAGEAFF. The DNA of the CDR3 is TGCGCCAGCAGCTCAGGACAGGGGGCTGGTGAAGCTTTCTTT. The V gene is TRBV5-1, the J gene TRBJ1-1; 11 nucleotides align to TRBD1. There are 14 residues in the CDR3. Germline V gene data show CDR1 as SGHRS and CDR2 as YFSETQ. Trimming removed 3 bases from V and 7 bases from J; junction bases left unmatched: 5. Using reference TRBV5-1 and TRBJ1-1 for the parts outside the CDR3, the full variable domain is KAGVTQTPRYLIKTRGQQVTLSCSPISGHRSVSWYQQTPGQGLQFLFEYFSETQRNKGNFPGRFSGRQFSNSRSEMNVSTLELGDSALYLCASSSGQGAGEAFFGQGTRLTVV.